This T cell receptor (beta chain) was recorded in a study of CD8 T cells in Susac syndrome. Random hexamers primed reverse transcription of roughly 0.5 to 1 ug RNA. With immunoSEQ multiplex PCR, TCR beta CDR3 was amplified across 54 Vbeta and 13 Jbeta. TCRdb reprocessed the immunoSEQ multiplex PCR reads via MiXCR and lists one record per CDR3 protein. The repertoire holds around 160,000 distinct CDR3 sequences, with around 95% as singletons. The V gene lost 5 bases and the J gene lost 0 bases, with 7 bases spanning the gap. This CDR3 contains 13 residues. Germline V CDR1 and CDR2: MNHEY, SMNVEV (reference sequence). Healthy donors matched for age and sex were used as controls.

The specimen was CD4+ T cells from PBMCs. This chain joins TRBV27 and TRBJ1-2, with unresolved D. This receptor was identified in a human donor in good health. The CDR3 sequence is CASSMVANYGYTF. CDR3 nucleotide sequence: TGTGCCAGCAGTATGGTCGCTAACTATGGCTACACCTTC.